These T cell receptor beta chains were read from a single sample in a study of blood T cell repertoires in COVID-19. TCRdb's copy holds only in-frame clones and misses some; the assay was immunoSEQ multiplex PCR. The sample lists hundreds of thousands of clones; roughly nine tenths were seen once. Material for sequencing was PBMCs or T cells enriched from blood (not recorded which). These receptors came from a woman aged 25-40 years with acute COVID-19. The CDR3 runs from the conserved cysteine through the conserved F or W. The D gene is left open where the match is weak. The size of a clone is reported for some rows only, either as once, few or many, or as a class for expanded clones.

D gene: TRBD1; clone size: NA; V gene: TRBV6-5; J gene: TRBJ1-6; CDR3 DNA: TGTGCCAGCAGTAACCGACAGGGGGCGGGTTCACCCCTCCACTTT; CDR3 protein: CASSNRQGAGSPLHF
D gene: NA; clone size: NA; V gene: TRBV25-1; J gene: TRBJ2-5; CDR3 DNA: TGTGCCAGCAGTGACTTTGATGTTAGAGAGACCCAGTACTTC; CDR3 protein: CASSDFDVRETQYF
D gene: NA; clone size: NA; V gene: TRBV27; J gene: TRBJ1-1; CDR3 DNA: TGTGCCAGCAGTTTAGGGGGCGGGAACACTGAAGCTTTCTTT; CDR3 protein: CASSLGGGNTEAFF
D gene: NA; clone size: once; V gene: TRBV13; J gene: TRBJ1-6; CDR3 DNA: TGTGCCAGCAGCGATGACAGCAGCAATTCACCCCTCCACTTT; CDR3 protein: CASSDDSSNSPLHF
D gene: TRBD1; clone size: NA; V gene: TRBV7-9; J gene: TRBJ1-3; CDR3 DNA: TGTGCCAGCAGCGCCTTCGGGACAGGATTCTCTGGAAACACCATATATTTT; CDR3 protein: CASSAFGTGFSGNTIYF
D gene: NA; clone size: NA; V gene: TRBV19; J gene: TRBJ1-1; CDR3 DNA: TGTGCCAGTAGTATCGGCATGGGCATGAACACTGAAGCTTTCTTT; CDR3 protein: CASSIGMGMNTEAFF
D gene: NA; clone size: NA; V gene: TRBV2; J gene: TRBJ1-6; CDR3 DNA: TGTGCCAGCAGTGATGTCGCAGGGGCGTATTCACCCCTCCACTTT; CDR3 protein: CASSDVAGAYSPLHF
D gene: TRBD2; clone size: NA; V gene: TRBV7-3; J gene: TRBJ2-2; CDR3 DNA: TGTGCCAGCAGCTTATCTCTAGCGGGGGCCGGGGAGCTGTTTTTT; CDR3 protein: CASSLSLAGAGELFF
D gene: NA; clone size: NA; V gene: TRBV30; J gene: TRBJ1-1; CDR3 DNA: TGTGCCTGGAGTGTAGGTCCCGGGATCTTTGTTACTGAAGCTTTCTTT; CDR3 protein: CAWSVGPGIFVTEAFF
D gene: TRBD1; clone size: NA; V gene: TRBV29-1; J gene: TRBJ2-3; CDR3 DNA: TGCAGCGCTACAGGGGTAGGGACAGATACGCAGTATTTT; CDR3 protein: CSATGVGTDTQYF
D gene: TRBD1; clone size: NA; V gene: TRBV14; J gene: TRBJ1-2; CDR3 DNA: TGTGCCAGCAGCTCGACAGGGGGAAGTATCAGGCGTGGCTACACCTTC; CDR3 protein: CASSSTGGSIRRGYTF
D gene: NA; clone size: NA; V gene: TRBV19; J gene: TRBJ1-2; CDR3 DNA: TGTGCCAGCTCTCCGTCCGGTCGGGGCTACACCTTC; CDR3 protein: CASSPSGRGYTF
D gene: NA; clone size: NA; V gene: TRBV27; J gene: TRBJ1-5; CDR3 DNA: TGTGCCAGCTCAAATCAGCCCCAGCATTTT; CDR3 protein: CASSNQPQHF
D gene: TRBD1; clone size: NA; V gene: TRBV3-1/TRBV3-2; J gene: TRBJ2-1; CDR3 DNA: TGTGCCAGCAGCCAAGGGACAGGGGGCTATGAGCAGTTCTTC; CDR3 protein: CASSQGTGGYEQFF
D gene: NA; clone size: once; V gene: TRBV3-1/TRBV3-2; J gene: TRBJ1-1; CDR3 DNA: TGTGCCAGCAGCTCCATAAAAGCGAACACTGAAGCTTTCTTT; CDR3 protein: CASSSIKANTEAFF
D gene: NA; clone size: NA; V gene: TRBV14; J gene: TRBJ1-4; CDR3 DNA: TGTGCCAGCAGCCTCGGACAGAAGAGGGGTGAAAAACTGTTTTTT; CDR3 protein: CASSLGQKRGEKLFF
D gene: TRBD1; clone size: NA; V gene: TRBV5-4; J gene: TRBJ1-2; CDR3 DNA: TGTGCCAGCAGCAGGACGGGACAGGGGTTCAACTATGGCTACACCTTC; CDR3 protein: CASSRTGQGFNYGYTF
D gene: TRBD1; clone size: NA; V gene: TRBV6-5; J gene: TRBJ2-2; CDR3 DNA: TGTGCCAGCAGAAATAAGGGGGCCCACGGGGAGCTGTTTTTT; CDR3 protein: CASRNKGAHGELFF
D gene: NA; clone size: NA; V gene: TRBV28; J gene: TRBJ1-5; CDR3 DNA: TGTGCCAGCAGTTTGCCAGGGGTCGGCAATCAGCCCCAGCATTTT; CDR3 protein: CASSLPGVGNQPQHF
D gene: TRBD1; clone size: NA; V gene: TRBV5-1; J gene: TRBJ2-1; CDR3 DNA: TGCGCCAGCAGCAACCAAGGGGGCAAGTCCTACAATGAGCAGTTCTTC; CDR3 protein: CASSNQGGKSYNEQFF
D gene: NA; clone size: NA; V gene: TRBV19; J gene: TRBJ1-6; CDR3 DNA: TGTGCCAGTAGAGAGCAGGGTAATTCACCCCTCCACTTT; CDR3 protein: CASREQGNSPLHF
D gene: TRBD1; clone size: NA; V gene: TRBV7-6; J gene: TRBJ1-1; CDR3 DNA: TGTGCCAGCAGCTTAGTGGGACAGGGGACTGAAGCTTTCTTT; CDR3 protein: CASSLVGQGTEAFF
D gene: NA; clone size: NA; V gene: TRBV3-1/TRBV3-2; J gene: TRBJ2-5; CDR3 DNA: TGTGCCAGCAGCCATGGCGGGACCCAAGAGACCCAGTACTTC; CDR3 protein: CASSHGGTQETQYF
D gene: NA; clone size: once; V gene: TRBV10-3; J gene: TRBJ2-3; CDR3 DNA: TGTGCCGTGGGTAAGGACATAGGGGTCGATACGCAGTATTTT; CDR3 protein: CAVGKDIGVDTQYF
D gene: NA; clone size: NA; V gene: TRBV14; J gene: TRBJ2-4; CDR3 DNA: TGTGCCAGCAGCCAAGTCCCGGGCCCAGGGGCCATTCAGTACTTC; CDR3 protein: CASSQVPGPGAIQYF
D gene: NA; clone size: few; V gene: TRBV5-1; J gene: TRBJ1-3; CDR3 DNA: TGCGCCAGCAGCTTGGATCGGGGGGGATCAGACACCATATATTTT; CDR3 protein: CASSLDRGGSDTIYF
D gene: NA; clone size: NA; V gene: TRBV19; J gene: TRBJ1-3; CDR3 DNA: TGTGCCAGTAGTCTGGGGCCGGGAAACACCATATATTTT; CDR3 protein: CASSLGPGNTIYF
D gene: NA; clone size: NA; V gene: TRBV10-3; J gene: TRBJ2-7; CDR3 DNA: TGTGCCATCTCGCGGGGTAACTACGAGCAGTACTTC; CDR3 protein: CAISRGNYEQYF
D gene: NA; clone size: NA; V gene: TRBV9; J gene: TRBJ2-1; CDR3 DNA: TGTGCCAGCAGCGTAGGGGACGGGGGATACAATGAGCAGTTCTTC; CDR3 protein: CASSVGDGGYNEQFF
D gene: TRBD1; clone size: NA; V gene: TRBV12-5; J gene: TRBJ1-6; CDR3 DNA: TGTGCTAGTGGCTGGACAGGGGGCTTTCCACCCCTCCACTTT; CDR3 protein: CASGWTGGFPPLHF
D gene: NA; clone size: NA; V gene: TRBV5-1; J gene: TRBJ2-6; CDR3 DNA: TGCGCCAGCAGCTTGTCGAGCGCTTTTGGGGCCAACGTCCTGACTTTC; CDR3 protein: CASSLSSAFGANVLTF
D gene: NA; clone size: NA; V gene: TRBV6-2/TRBV6-3; J gene: TRBJ2-7; CDR3 DNA: TGTGCCAGCAGTTGGACCGGGCGGGAATCCTACGAGCAGTACTTC; CDR3 protein: CASSWTGRESYEQYF